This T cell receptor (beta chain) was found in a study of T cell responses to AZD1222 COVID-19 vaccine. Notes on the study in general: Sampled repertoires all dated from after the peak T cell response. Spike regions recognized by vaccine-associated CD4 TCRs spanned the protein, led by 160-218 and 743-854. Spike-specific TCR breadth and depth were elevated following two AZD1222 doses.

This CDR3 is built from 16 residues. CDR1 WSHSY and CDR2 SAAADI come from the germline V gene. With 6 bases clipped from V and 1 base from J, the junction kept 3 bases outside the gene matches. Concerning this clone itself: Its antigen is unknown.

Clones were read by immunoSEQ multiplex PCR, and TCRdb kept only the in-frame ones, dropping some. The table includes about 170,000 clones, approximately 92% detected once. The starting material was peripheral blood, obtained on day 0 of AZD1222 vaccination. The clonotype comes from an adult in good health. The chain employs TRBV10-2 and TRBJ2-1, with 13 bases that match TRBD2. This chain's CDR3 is CASSGTSGASYNEQFF. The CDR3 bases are TGCGCCAGCAGCGGGACTAGCGGGGCATCCTACAATGAGCAGTTCTTC.